This is a list of T cell receptor beta chains from one sample in a study of blood T cell repertoires in COVID-19. Repertoires were generated with immunoSEQ multiplex PCR, while TCRdb's copy carries only in-frame clones and drops some. Of some 54,000 clones listed, around 85% are singletons. What was sequenced was peripheral blood. The receptors stem from a woman aged 80 or over with COVID-19, enrolled during active disease. Both conserved end residues are part of each CDR3. The D gene is left open where the match is weak. A clone size is listed for some rows: how often the clone was seen (once, few, many), or a class if it is expanded.

V: TRBV2
D: TRBD1
size: NA
J: TRBJ1-2
DNA: TGTGCCAGCGGGAGGACAGGGGGCGAAACTGGCTACACCTTC
CDR3: CASGRTGGETGYTF

V: TRBV7-3
D: TRBD2
size: NA
J: TRBJ2-3
DNA: TGTGCCAGCAGCTTGGCTAGCGGGAGGGTTGGTACGCAGTATTTT
CDR3: CASSLASGRVGTQYF

V: TRBV28
D: TRBD2
size: NA
J: TRBJ2-3
DNA: TGTGCCAGCAGTCGCCTAGCGGGAGAGTATTTT
CDR3: CASSRLAGEYF

V: TRBV19
D: TRBD2
size: NA
J: TRBJ2-1
DNA: TGTGCCAGCAAGGGACTAGCGGGAGGAGACAATGAGCAGTTCTTC
CDR3: CASKGLAGGDNEQFF

V: TRBV2
D: NA
size: NA
J: TRBJ1-4
DNA: TGTGCCAGCAGTTTAGGGGCCGGAAAACTGTTTTTT
CDR3: CASSLGAGKLFF

V: TRBV12-3/TRBV12-4
D: NA
size: NA
J: TRBJ2-1
DNA: TGTGCCAGCAGGGGCAGGGACAATGAGCAGTTCTTC
CDR3: CASRGRDNEQFF

V: TRBV18
D: TRBD1
size: NA
J: TRBJ2-7
DNA: TGTGCCAGCTCACCCGGACAGGGGGCAGGCGAGCAGTACTTC
CDR3: CASSPGQGAGEQYF

V: TRBV6-5
D: NA
size: NA
J: TRBJ1-5
DNA: TGTGCCAGCAGTTACCCTCGGGCGGGGCAGCCCCAGCATTTT
CDR3: CASSYPRAGQPQHF

V: TRBV5-1
D: NA
size: NA
J: TRBJ2-7
DNA: TGCGCTAGCAGGGCCGGATGGGGCCCCTACGAGCAGTACTTC
CDR3: CASRAGWGPYEQYF

V: TRBV20-1
D: TRBD2
size: NA
J: TRBJ2-1
DNA: TGCAGTGCTAGTCGGACTAGTTTACGCAATGAGCAGTTCTTC
CDR3: CSASRTSLRNEQFF

V: TRBV21-1
D: NA
size: NA
J: TRBJ2-1
DNA: TGTGCCAGCAGCAAAACGGACAAGTGTTACAATGAGCAGTTCTTC
CDR3: CASSKTDKCYNEQFF

V: TRBV14
D: TRBD2
size: NA
J: TRBJ2-7
DNA: TGTGCCAGCAGCCAAGACGCAGCGGGAGGGCTCGAGCAGTACTTC
CDR3: CASSQDAAGGLEQYF

V: TRBV11-2
D: NA
size: NA
J: TRBJ2-4
DNA: TGTGCCAGCACCACGAGGGGGCAGGGGGAGGTCAAAAACATTCAGTACTTC
CDR3: CASTTRGQGEVKNIQYF

V: TRBV12-3/TRBV12-4
D: NA
size: NA
J: TRBJ1-3
DNA: TGTGCCAGCAGACTCGGACAGGGAAACACCATATATTTT
CDR3: CASRLGQGNTIYF

V: TRBV4-1
D: TRBD1
size: NA
J: TRBJ1-1
DNA: TGCGCCAGCAGCCAAGGATCAGGGGGCCTGAACACTGAAGCTTTCTTT
CDR3: CASSQGSGGLNTEAFF

V: TRBV12-3/TRBV12-4
D: NA
size: NA
J: TRBJ2-5
DNA: TGTGCCAGCAGTTTAGGTGAGGAGACCCAGTACTTC
CDR3: CASSLGEETQYF

V: TRBV19
D: TRBD2
size: NA
J: TRBJ2-3
DNA: TGTGCCAGTAGTATATGGGCTAGCGGGAGGGCAACAGATACGCAGTATTTT
CDR3: CASSIWASGRATDTQYF

V: TRBV15
D: NA
size: NA
J: TRBJ1-4
DNA: TGTGCCACCAGCTCCAACCCAGGCTCAAATGAAAAACTGTTTTTT
CDR3: CATSSNPGSNEKLFF

V: TRBV19
D: TRBD1
size: NA
J: TRBJ2-7
DNA: TGTGCCAGTAGTATGAAGGGGGCATACGAGCAGTACTTC
CDR3: CASSMKGAYEQYF

V: TRBV3-1/TRBV3-2
D: NA
size: NA
J: TRBJ1-1
DNA: TGTGCCAGCAGCCAGTTTGGCGAGGGAAACACTGAAGCTTTCTTT
CDR3: CASSQFGEGNTEAFF

V: TRBV28
D: NA
size: NA
J: TRBJ1-2
DNA: TGTGCCAGCACCCAAGCGGGCAGGGTCTATGGCTACACCTTC
CDR3: CASTQAGRVYGYTF

V: TRBV30
D: NA
size: NA
J: TRBJ1-3
DNA: TGTGCCTGGGTCGATCAGGGTTTATCTGGAAACACCATATATTTT
CDR3: CAWVDQGLSGNTIYF

V: TRBV6-5
D: NA
size: NA
J: TRBJ2-3
DNA: TGTGCCAGCAGTTACTCAGGCGGCGGCACAGATACGCAGTATTTT
CDR3: CASSYSGGGTDTQYF

V: TRBV14
D: TRBD2
size: NA
J: TRBJ2-5
DNA: TGTGCCAGCAGCCAAGATAGGACTAGCGGGAATTTTAGAGAGACCCAGTACTTC
CDR3: CASSQDRTSGNFRETQYF

V: TRBV30
D: TRBD2
size: NA
J: TRBJ2-1
DNA: TGTGCCTGGAAACTAGCGGAGTACAATGAGCAGTTCTTC
CDR3: CAWKLAEYNEQFF

V: TRBV19
D: TRBD2
size: NA
J: TRBJ2-1
DNA: TGTGCCAGTAAGAGGGACGGAGCGGGAGCCGGGAACAATGAGCAGTTCTTC
CDR3: CASKRDGAGAGNNEQFF

V: TRBV4-1
D: NA
size: NA
J: TRBJ1-2
DNA: TGCGCCAGCAGCCAGGCCCTTGCGGCGGGGGCGGCTGGCTACACCTTC
CDR3: CASSQALAAGAAGYTF

V: TRBV6-5
D: NA
size: once
J: TRBJ1-2
DNA: TGTGCCAGCAGTTACTCTCGTGGGCAGGCCTTACCTGGCTACACCTTC
CDR3: CASSYSRGQALPGYTF

V: TRBV5-4
D: NA
size: NA
J: TRBJ2-6
DNA: TGTGCCAGCAGCTTCCAGGGGCTGACTGGGGCCAACGTCCTGACTTTC
CDR3: CASSFQGLTGANVLTF

V: TRBV19
D: TRBD1
size: NA
J: TRBJ2-7
DNA: TGTGCCAGTGCCGGTCGGGGGACAGGGTCATCCTACGAGCAGTACTTC
CDR3: CASAGRGTGSSYEQYF

V: TRBV6-6
D: TRBD2
size: NA
J: TRBJ2-7
DNA: TGTGCCAGCAGTCCGGGACTAGCGGGAGAGAAGGACTTC
CDR3: CASSPGLAGEKDF

V: TRBV29-1
D: TRBD2
size: NA
J: TRBJ2-2
DNA: TGCAGCGCGAAGACCGGGACTAGAATCACCGGGGAGCTGTTTTTT
CDR3: CSAKTGTRITGELFF

V: TRBV18
D: TRBD1
size: few
J: TRBJ2-5
DNA: TGTGCCAGCTCACCCAGACAGGGAGAGACCCAGTACTTC
CDR3: CASSPRQGETQYF

V: TRBV10-3
D: NA
size: once
J: TRBJ2-3
DNA: TGTGCCATCAGGGGAGAAAACACAGATACGCAGTATTTT
CDR3: CAIRGENTDTQYF

V: TRBV2
D: NA
size: NA
J: TRBJ1-5
DNA: TGTGCCAGCAGCCCCCCAGCAGGGGTGGATCAGCCCCAGCATTTT
CDR3: CASSPPAGVDQPQHF

V: TRBV7-6
D: TRBD2
size: NA
J: TRBJ2-1
DNA: TGTGCCAGCAGCGAACGGATAGCGGGGATTGGGAATGAGCAGTTCTTC
CDR3: CASSERIAGIGNEQFF

V: TRBV7-9
D: NA
size: NA
J: TRBJ2-1
DNA: TGTGCCAGCAGCTTAGTGGCTCCCGATCGGTTCTTC
CDR3: CASSLVAPDRFF

V: TRBV6-5
D: TRBD1
size: few
J: TRBJ1-4
DNA: TGTGCCAGCAGTCCGGTGACAGGGGGCGGCGAAAAACTGTTTTTT
CDR3: CASSPVTGGGEKLFF

V: TRBV7-3
D: TRBD2
size: NA
J: TRBJ2-1
DNA: TGTGCCAGCAGCTTAGCGGGACTAGCCTCAACGCAGTTCTTC
CDR3: CASSLAGLASTQFF

V: TRBV6-1
D: NA
size: NA
J: TRBJ2-7
DNA: TGTGCCAGCAGTGACCCGGGACATCGTCCCCCCGAGCAGTACTTC
CDR3: CASSDPGHRPPEQYF

V: TRBV2
D: TRBD1
size: NA
J: TRBJ2-2
DNA: TGTGCCAGCACGGACAGGGGGCACACCGGGGAGCTGTTTTTT
CDR3: CASTDRGHTGELFF

V: TRBV5-1
D: NA
size: NA
J: TRBJ2-1
DNA: TGCGCCAGCAGCTTGGGCGCCTGGGACCCGTCGGGGAGGAATGAGCAGTTCTTC
CDR3: CASSLGAWDPSGRNEQFF